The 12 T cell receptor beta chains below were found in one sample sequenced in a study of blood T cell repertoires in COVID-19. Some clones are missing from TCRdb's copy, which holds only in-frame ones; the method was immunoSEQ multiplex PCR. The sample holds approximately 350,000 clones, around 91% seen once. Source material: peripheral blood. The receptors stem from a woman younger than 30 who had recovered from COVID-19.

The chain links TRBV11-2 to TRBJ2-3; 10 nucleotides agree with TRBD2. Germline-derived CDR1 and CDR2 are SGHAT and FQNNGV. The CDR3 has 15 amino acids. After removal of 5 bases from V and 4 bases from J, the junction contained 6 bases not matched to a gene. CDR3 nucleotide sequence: TGTGCCAGCAGCCGAGTACTAGCGGGATCAGATACGCAGTATTTT. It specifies CASSRVLAGSDTQYF.

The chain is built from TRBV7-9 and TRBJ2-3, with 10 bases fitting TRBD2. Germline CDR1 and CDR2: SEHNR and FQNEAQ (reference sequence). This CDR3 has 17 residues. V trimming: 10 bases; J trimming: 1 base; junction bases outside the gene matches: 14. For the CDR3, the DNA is TGTGCCATGCAACCGACTAGCGGGTCGCCCGGCACAGATACGCAGTATTTT. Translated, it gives CAMQPTSGSPGTDTQYF.

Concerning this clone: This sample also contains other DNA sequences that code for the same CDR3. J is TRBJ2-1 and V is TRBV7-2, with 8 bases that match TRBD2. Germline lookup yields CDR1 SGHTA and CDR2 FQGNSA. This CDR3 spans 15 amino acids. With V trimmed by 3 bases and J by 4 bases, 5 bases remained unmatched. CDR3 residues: CASSFLAGLYNEQFF. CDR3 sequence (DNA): TGTGCCAGCAGCTTTTTAGCGGGACTATACAATGAGCAGTTCTTC.

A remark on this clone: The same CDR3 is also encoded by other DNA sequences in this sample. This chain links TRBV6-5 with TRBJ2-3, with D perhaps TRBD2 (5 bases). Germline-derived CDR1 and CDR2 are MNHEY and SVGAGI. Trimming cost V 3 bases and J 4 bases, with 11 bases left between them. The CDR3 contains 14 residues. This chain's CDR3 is CASSYSLSADTQYF. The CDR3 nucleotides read TGTGCCAGCAGTTATTCCCTTAGCGCAGATACGCAGTATTTT.

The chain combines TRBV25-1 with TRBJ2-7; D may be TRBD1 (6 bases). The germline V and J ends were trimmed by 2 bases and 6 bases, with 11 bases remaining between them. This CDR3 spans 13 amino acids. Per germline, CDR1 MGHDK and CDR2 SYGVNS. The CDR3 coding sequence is TGTGCCAGCAGTGAAGGGGGCAGGGCCGAGCAGTACGTC. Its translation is CASSEGGRAEQYV.

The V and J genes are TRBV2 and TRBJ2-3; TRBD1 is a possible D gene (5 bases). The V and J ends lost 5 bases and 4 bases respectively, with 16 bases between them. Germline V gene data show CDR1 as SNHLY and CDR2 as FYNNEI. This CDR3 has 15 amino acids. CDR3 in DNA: TGTGCCAGCAGTCCCGGGCAGGGTGGATCAGATACGCAGTATTTT. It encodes CASSPGQGGSDTQYF.

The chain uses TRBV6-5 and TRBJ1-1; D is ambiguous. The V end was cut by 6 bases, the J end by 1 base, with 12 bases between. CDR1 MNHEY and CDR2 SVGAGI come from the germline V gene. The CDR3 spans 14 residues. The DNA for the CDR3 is TGTGCCAGCAGGGACTACCTGGGGAACACTGAAGCTTTCTTT. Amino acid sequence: CASRDYLGNTEAFF.

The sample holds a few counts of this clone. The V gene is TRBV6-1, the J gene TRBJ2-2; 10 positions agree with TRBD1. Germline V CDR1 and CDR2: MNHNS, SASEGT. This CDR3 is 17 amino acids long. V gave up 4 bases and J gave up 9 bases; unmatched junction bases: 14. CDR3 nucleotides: TGTGCCAGCAGTGCCAACGCTGGGGACAGGGGTATTAGGGAGCTGTTTTTT. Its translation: CASSANAGDRGIRELFF.

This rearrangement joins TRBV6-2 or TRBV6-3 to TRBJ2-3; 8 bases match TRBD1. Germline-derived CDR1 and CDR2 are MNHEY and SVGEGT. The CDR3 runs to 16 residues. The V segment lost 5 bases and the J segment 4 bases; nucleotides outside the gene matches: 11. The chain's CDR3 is CASSTGQGLGADTQYF. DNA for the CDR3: TGTGCCAGCAGTACCGGACAGGGTCTGGGAGCAGATACGCAGTATTTT.

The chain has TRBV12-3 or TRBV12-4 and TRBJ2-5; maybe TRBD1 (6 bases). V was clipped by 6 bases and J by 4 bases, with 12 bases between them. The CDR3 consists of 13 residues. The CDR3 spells CASSAGQLETQYF. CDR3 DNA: TGTGCCAGCAGCGCTGGACAGTTAGAGACCCAGTACTTC.

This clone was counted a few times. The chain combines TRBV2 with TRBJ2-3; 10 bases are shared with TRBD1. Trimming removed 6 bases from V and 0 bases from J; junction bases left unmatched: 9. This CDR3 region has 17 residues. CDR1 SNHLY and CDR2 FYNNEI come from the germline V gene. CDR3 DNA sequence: TGTGCCAGCAGGGCAGAAAGACAGGGGGCTAGCACAGATACGCAGTATTTT. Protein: CASRAERQGASTDTQYF. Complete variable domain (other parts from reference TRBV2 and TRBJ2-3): EPEVTQTPSHQVTQMGQEVILRCVPISNHLYFYWYRQILGQKVEFLVSFYNNEISEKSEIFDDQFSVERPDGSNFTLKIRSTKLEDSAMYFCASRAERQGASTDTQYFGPGTRLTVL.

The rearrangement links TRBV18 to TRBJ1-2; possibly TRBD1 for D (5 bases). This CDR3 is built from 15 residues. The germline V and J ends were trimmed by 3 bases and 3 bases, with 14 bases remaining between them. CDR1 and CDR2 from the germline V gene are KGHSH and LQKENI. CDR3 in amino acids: CASSPQKTGDYGYTF. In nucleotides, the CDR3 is TGTGCCAGCTCACCCCAAAAAACAGGAGACTATGGCTACACCTTC.